These 29 T cell receptor beta chains were all obtained from the same sample, sequenced in a study of blood T cells in healthy people across ages. With a J-beta primer mix and a sample-barcoded 5' primer, a second PCR ran about 7 to 12 cycles. TCRdb reprocessed the 5' RACE reads with MiXCR, giving one entry per CDR3 protein. This table has some 700,000 distinct CDR3 sequences, about 40% appearing once. What was sequenced was blood. All receptors derive from a woman aged 55 to 70 in good health.

J is TRBJ2-1 and V is TRBV27; 7 bases are shared with TRBD1. CDR1 and CDR2 from the germline V gene are MNHEY and SMNVEV (reference sequence). The V segment lost 6 bases and the J segment 7 bases; nucleotides outside the gene matches: 12. The CDR3 has 15 amino acids. CDR3 sequence (DNA): TGTGCCAGCAGATGGACAGGTGGGGCTTTGAATGAGCAGTTCTTC. It codes for CASRWTGGALNEQFF.

A single count supports this clonotype. The chain links TRBV14 to TRBJ2-5; 7 nucleotides line up with TRBD2. The CDR3 runs to 14 residues. Germline CDR1 is SGHDN and CDR2 is FVKESK. With V trimmed by 1 base and J by 5 bases, 4 bases remained unmatched. CDR3 sequence (DNA): TGTGCCAGCAGCCAAGTTTTGGGAGGGGAGACCCAGTACTTC. It is translated as CASSQVLGGETQYF.

The V call is TRBV12-5, the J call TRBJ2-5, with 12 nucleotides matching TRBD2. The CDR3 runs to 16 residues. In germline, CDR1 is LGHNT, CDR2 FRNRAP. The junction had 7 bases not matched to a gene; V was cut back by 6 bases and J by 2 bases. The CDR3 sequence is CASGPGLAGKQETQYF. CDR3 bases: TGTGCTAGTGGCCCCGGACTAGCGGGGAAGCAAGAGACCCAGTACTTC.

This clonotype was counted a few times. V usage is TRBV12-3 or TRBV12-4 and J usage is TRBJ2-5; 7 bases are a match to TRBD1. Trimming at V came to 5 bases and at J to 2 bases, leaving 8 bases not matched to a gene. The CDR3 is 15 amino acids. The CDR3 bases are TGTGCCAGCAGTCCCCGACAGGGTTCACAAGAGACCCAGTACTTC. Translating it yields CASSPRQGSQETQYF.

The genes are TRBV15 and TRBJ1-5; D perhaps matches TRBD1 (6 bases). This CDR3 comprises 16 residues. Germline V lookup: CDR1 LNHNV, CDR2 YYDKDF (reference sequence). Trimming shortened V by 3 bases and J by 1 base, and 13 bases separated the two germline ends. The CDR3 protein is CATSSGRGGSNQPQHF. The CDR3 region has the DNA TGTGCCACCAGCAGCGGGAGGGGGGGGAGCAATCAGCCCCAGCATTTT.

The sample holds one count of this clonotype. The genes are TRBV7-9 and TRBJ2-1; D remains ambiguous. Deletions cut 5 bases from V and 4 bases from J, with 15 bases between. CDR1 SEHNR and CDR2 FQNEAQ come from the germline V gene (reference sequence). The CDR3 runs 15 residues. The chain's CDR3 is CASSQPFAIYNEQFF. For the CDR3, the DNA is TGTGCCAGCAGCCAGCCTTTTGCCATTTACAATGAGCAGTTCTTC.

The CDR3 spells CASSQDWASGGMGGELFF. The CDR3 nucleotides are TGTGCCAGCAGCCAAGATTGGGCTAGCGGGGGGATGGGAGGGGAGCTGTTTTTT. The V gene is TRBV4-2, the J gene TRBJ2-2; the match to TRBD2 covers 11 bases. V was clipped by 0 bases and J by 8 bases; unmatched bases: 11. This CDR3 is built from 18 residues. Germline CDR1 is LGHNA and CDR2 is YNFKEQ.

The chain joins TRBV20-1 to TRBJ2-5; TRBD1 matches at 7 bases. The V and J ends lost 6 bases and 2 bases, in that order; junction bases with no gene match: 6. The CDR3 has 13 amino acids. The germline V gene encodes CDR1 DFQATT and CDR2 SNEGSKA (reference sequence). CDR3 in amino acids: CSASTGQQETQYF. CDR3 bases: TGCAGTGCCAGCACGGGACAGCAAGAGACCCAGTACTTC.

A word on this clonotype: The junction does not match germline at one end; this may be a read error. The V gene is TRBV7-2, the J gene TRBJ2-7; TRBD2 matches at 9 bases. Germline V gene sequence: CDR1 SGHTA, CDR2 FQGNSA. This CDR3 spans 15 amino acids. The CDR3 protein is CVSSSVAGVSYEQYF. For the CDR3, the DNA is TGTGTCAGCAGCTCCGTAGCGGGAGTGTCTTACGAGCAGTACTTC.

Regarding this clonotype: The junction does not match germline at one end; this may be a read error. The rearrangement joins TRBV5-1 to TRBJ1-6; 10 positions match TRBD1. Germline values: CDR1 SGHRS, CDR2 YFSETQ. The CDR3 is made up of 14 amino acids. CDR3 amino acids: CASSEGQGNSPLHF. The CDR3 coding sequence is TGTGCCAGCAGTGAGGGACAGGGGAATTCACCCCTCCACTTT.

The chain employs TRBV4-2 and TRBJ2-3, with 7 bases identical to TRBD2. From germline, CDR1 is LGHNA and CDR2 YNFKEQ. The ends lost 2 bases at V and 1 base at J; junction bases unmatched: 3. CDR3 length: 15 amino acids. The CDR3 coding sequence is TGTGCCAGCAGCCAATGGGGGGGGGGCACAGATACGCAGTATTTT. Amino acid sequence: CASSQWGGGTDTQYF.

The chain recombines TRBV24-1 with TRBJ2-3; weak D call: TRBD2 (6 bases). CDR1 and CDR2 (germline): KGHDR, SFDVKD. The V and J ends lost 3 bases and 4 bases respectively, with 13 bases between them. The CDR3 contains 15 residues. The CDR3 loop is CATSDSTSSPDTQYF. The CDR3, as DNA: TGTGCCACCAGTGATAGCACTAGCTCCCCAGATACGCAGTATTTT.

This clonotype was seen a few times. The chain uses TRBV28 and TRBJ1-1, with TRBD1 matching 9 bases. The CDR3 is 14 amino acids. Germline V gene sequence: CDR1 MDHEN, CDR2 SYDVKM. Trimming at V came to 6 bases and at J to 6 bases, leaving 8 bases not matched to a gene. For the CDR3, the DNA is TGTGCCAGCAGCCGGGGACAGGGAAAGTCTGAAGCTTTCTTT. Translation: CASSRGQGKSEAFF.

The V and J genes are TRBV7-2 and TRBJ1-2, with 10 bases lining up with TRBD1. With V trimmed by 5 bases and J by 6 bases, 6 bases remained unmatched. This CDR3 spans 14 amino acids. Germline CDR1 is SGHTA and CDR2 is FQGNSA. As DNA, the CDR3 is TGTGCCAGCAGCGCACGACAGGGGGCCAATGGCTACACCTTC. Translated, it gives CASSARQGANGYTF.

The genes are TRBV25-1 and TRBJ2-3; perhaps TRBD2 as D (6 bases). Germline CDR1 MGHDK, CDR2 SYGVNS. Trimming took off 4 bases at V and 2 bases at J, with 19 bases between the two ends. This CDR3 is built from 17 residues. CDR3 bases: TGTGCCAGCAGTGGACGGAAGATGGCGGGGCACACAGATACGCAGTATTTT. Translated: CASSGRKMAGHTDTQYF.

The chain uses TRBV7-9 and TRBJ2-7, with unresolved D. V dropped 5 bases and J dropped 3 bases, with 11 bases sitting between them. Germline V lookup: CDR1 SEHNR, CDR2 FQNEAQ (reference sequence). This CDR3 has 13 residues. CDR3: CASSGRLSYEQYF. The CDR3 DNA sequence: TGTGCCAGCAGCGGCCGGTTGAGCTACGAGCAGTACTTC. Complete variable domain (other parts from reference TRBV7-9 and TRBJ2-7): DTGVSQNPRHKITKRGQNVTFRCDPISEHNRLYWYRQTLGQGPEFLTYFQNEAQLEKSRLLSDRFSAERPKGSFSTLEIQRTEQGDSAMYLCASSGRLSYEQYFGPGTRLTVT.

This clonotype was seen many times. The chain carries TRBV25-1 and TRBJ2-6, with no clear D. V was cut by 3 bases and J by 0 bases, with 9 bases left in between. This CDR3 is 16 amino acids long. Germline CDR1 is MGHDK and CDR2 is SYGVNS. For the CDR3, the DNA is TGTGCCAGCAGTGATTCATCGGCCTCTGGGGCCAACGTCCTGACTTTC. Residues: CASSDSSASGANVLTF.

This clonotype showed up just a few times. The chain is built from TRBV27 and TRBJ2-1; 8 nucleotides align to TRBD2. V shed 5 bases, J shed 8 bases, and the junction held 14 bases outside the gene matches. The V gene's germline CDR1 is MNHEY and CDR2 SMNVEV (reference sequence). The CDR3 consists of 16 residues. CDR3 nucleotides: TGTGCCAGCAGTGCCCAACTAAGCGGGAGAGGCCATGAGCAGTTCTTC. It encodes CASSAQLSGRGHEQFF.

The sample holds a few counts of this clonotype. The CDR3 DNA follows: TGTGCCAGCAGCTTACAGGTCGAGCAGTACTTC. It specifies CASSLQVEQYF. The chain employs TRBV7-2 and TRBJ2-7; unclear D gene. CDR1 is SGHTA, CDR2 FQGNSA, per germline. This CDR3 region has 11 residues. With 2 bases removed from V and 6 bases from J, the gap between germline ends came to 5 bases.

This chain connects TRBV18 to TRBJ2-5; perhaps TRBD2 as D (6 bases). This CDR3 contains 13 residues. With 8 bases removed from V and 2 bases from J, the gap between germline ends came to 12 bases. Germline assignment: CDR1 KGHSH and CDR2 LQKENI. Written as DNA, the CDR3 is TGTGCCAGCAAGAGGAGGGGACAAGAGACCCAGTACTTC. Its translation is CASKRRGQETQYF.

This clonotype has at least ten counts. The CDR3 DNA reads as TGCGCCAGCAGGGGGGACATGGATACGCAGTATTTT. Translation: CASRGDMDTQYF. V usage is TRBV5-1 and J usage is TRBJ2-3, with D perhaps matching TRBD1 (6 bases). The V end lost 5 bases, the J end lost 6 bases, and 10 bases lay between the germline ends. The CDR3 length is 12 residues. CDR1 is SGHRS and CDR2 is YFSETQ in the germline V gene.

This clonotype was observed a handful of times. The chain has TRBV27 and TRBJ2-3; TRBD2 aligns across 11 bases. The J segment lost 2 bases and the V segment lost 6 bases, leaving 1 base of the junction unmatched. The CDR3 runs to 14 residues. CDR1 and CDR2 (germline): MNHEY, SMNVEV (reference sequence). The CDR3 nucleotides read TGTGCCAGCAGGACTAGCGGGGCCACAGATACGCAGTATTTT. It codes for CASRTSGATDTQYF.

This clonotype has a handful of counts. The rearrangement links TRBV10-3 to TRBJ2-7, with 8 bases fitting TRBD1. This CDR3 comprises 15 residues. CDR1 is ENHRY, CDR2 SYGVKD, per germline. V dropped 0 bases and J dropped 6; count of bases not matched to a gene: 7. DNA of the CDR3: TGTGCCATCAGTGAGTCAGCCGGACAGGGAGGCGAGCAGTACTTC. Translation gives CAISESAGQGGEQYF.

As regards this clonotype: This may stem from a read error, because a much larger clone lies one nucleotide away. The chain uses TRBV9 and TRBJ2-7; no reliable D call. The CDR3 contains 14 residues. CDR1 and CDR2 (germline): SGDLS, YYNGEE. The V end lost 5 bases, the J end lost 4 bases, and 16 bases lay between the germline ends. The CDR3 DNA reads as TGTGCCAGCAGTGCCACAAGTTCTTTTTACGAGCAGTACTTC. It translates to CASSATSSFYEQYF.

The count of this clonotype is one. The rearrangement joins TRBV27 to TRBJ2-7, with 8 bases fitting TRBD2. This CDR3 is 14 amino acids long. CDR1 MNHEY and CDR2 SMNVEV come from the germline V gene (reference sequence). Losses at the gene ends were 6 bases for V and 7 bases for J; bases not matched to a gene: 11. Here the CDR3 DNA reads TGTGCCAGCAGCCTTGGGACGAGCGGGAGAGAGCAGTACTTC. Translating gives CASSLGTSGREQYF.

The chain recombines TRBV7-9 with TRBJ2-2, with 12 bases lining up with TRBD2. The CDR3 is 17 amino acids. From germline, CDR1 is SEHNR and CDR2 FQNEAQ (reference sequence). J gave up 5 bases and V 5 bases, and 9 bases lay outside the gene matches. CDR3 coding DNA: TGTGCCAGCAGCCACCGACTAGCGGGAGTTTATACCGGGGAGCTGTTTTTT. As protein: CASSHRLAGVYTGELFF.

This clonotype was counted a single time. The rearrangement joins TRBV25-1 to TRBJ2-6, with D tentatively TRBD1 or TRBD2 (6 bases each). The V gene's germline CDR1 is MGHDK and CDR2 SYGVNS. The CDR3 has 14 amino acids. The germline V and J ends were trimmed by 4 bases and 4 bases, with 8 bases remaining between them. As DNA, the CDR3 is TGTGCCAGCAGTGCGGGGGCCGGGGCCAACGTCCTGACTTTC. Residues: CASSAGAGANVLTF.

The rearrangement links TRBV18 to TRBJ1-2; D unresolved. Trimming took off 0 bases at V and 8 bases at J, with 19 bases between the two ends. Germline values: CDR1 KGHSH, CDR2 LQKENI. This CDR3 is built from 16 residues. DNA for the CDR3: TGTGCCAGCTCACCACCGGATGGGATCTCCCGGAGGGGCTACACCTTC. Translated, it gives CASSPPDGISRRGYTF.

The J gene is TRBJ2-7, the V gene TRBV5-1; D is uncertain. The J call may be incorrect, as the DNA end agrees better with TRBJ2-5. This CDR3 comprises 15 residues. Germline values: CDR1 SGHRS, CDR2 YFSETQ. Written as DNA, the CDR3 is TGCGCCAGCAGGACGACTGTAAATAGGGCAGAGACCCAGTACTTC. This codes for CASRTTVNRAETQYF.